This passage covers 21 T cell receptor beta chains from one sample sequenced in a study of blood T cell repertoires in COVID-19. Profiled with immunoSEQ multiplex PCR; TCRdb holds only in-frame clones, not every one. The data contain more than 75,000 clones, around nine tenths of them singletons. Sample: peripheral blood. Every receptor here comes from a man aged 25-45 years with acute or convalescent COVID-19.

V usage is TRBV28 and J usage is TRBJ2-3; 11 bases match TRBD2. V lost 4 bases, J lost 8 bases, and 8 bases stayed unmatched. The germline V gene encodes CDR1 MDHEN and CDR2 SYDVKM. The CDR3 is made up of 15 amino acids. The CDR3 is CASSSRVAGGPTQYF. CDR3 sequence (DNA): TGTGCCAGCAGTTCCCGGGTAGCGGGGGGGCCTACGCAGTATTTT.

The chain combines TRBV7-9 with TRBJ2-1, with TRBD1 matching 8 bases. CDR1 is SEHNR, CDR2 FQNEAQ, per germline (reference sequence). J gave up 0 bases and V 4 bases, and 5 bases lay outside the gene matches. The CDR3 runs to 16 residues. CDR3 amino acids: CASSSRDRSSYNEQFF. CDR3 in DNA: TGTGCCAGCAGCTCGAGGGACAGGAGCTCCTACAATGAGCAGTTCTTC.

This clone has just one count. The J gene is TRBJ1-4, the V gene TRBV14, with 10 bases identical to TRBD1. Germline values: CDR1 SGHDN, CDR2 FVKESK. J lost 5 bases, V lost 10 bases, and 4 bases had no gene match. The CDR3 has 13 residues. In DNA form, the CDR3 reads TGTGCCAATCCGGGACAGGGGAATGAAAAACTGTTTTTT. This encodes CANPGQGNEKLFF.

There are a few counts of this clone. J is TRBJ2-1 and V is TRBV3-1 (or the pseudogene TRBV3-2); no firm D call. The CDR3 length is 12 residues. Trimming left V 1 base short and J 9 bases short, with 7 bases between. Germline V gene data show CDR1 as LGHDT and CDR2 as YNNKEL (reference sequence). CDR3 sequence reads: CASSQASGEQFF. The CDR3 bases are TGTGCCAGCAGCCAAGCTAGTGGTGAGCAGTTCTTC.

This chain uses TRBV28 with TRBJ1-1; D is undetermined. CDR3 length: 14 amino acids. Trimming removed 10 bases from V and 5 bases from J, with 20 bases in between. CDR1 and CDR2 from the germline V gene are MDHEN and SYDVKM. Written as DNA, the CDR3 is TGTGCCACCGAGAGGGTCCCGAGTGAGACTGAAGCTTTCTTT. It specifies CATERVPSETEAFF.

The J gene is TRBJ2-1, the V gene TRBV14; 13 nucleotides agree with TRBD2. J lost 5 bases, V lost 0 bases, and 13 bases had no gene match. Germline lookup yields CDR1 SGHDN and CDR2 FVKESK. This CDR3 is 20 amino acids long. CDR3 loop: CASSQEQLPGLAGRNNEQFF. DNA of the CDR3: TGTGCCAGCAGCCAAGAACAGTTACCGGGACTAGCGGGACGGAACAATGAGCAGTTCTTC.

CDR3 protein: CASSPSRTSGRADTQYF. Here the CDR3 DNA reads TGTGCCAGCAGCCCTAGCAGGACTAGCGGGAGGGCTGATACGCAGTATTTT. The V call is TRBV7-6, the J call TRBJ2-3; the match to TRBD2 covers 15 bases. CDR3 length: 17 amino acids. With V trimmed by 5 bases and J by 6 bases, 9 bases remained unmatched. CDR1 and CDR2 from the germline V gene are SGHVS and FNYEAQ.

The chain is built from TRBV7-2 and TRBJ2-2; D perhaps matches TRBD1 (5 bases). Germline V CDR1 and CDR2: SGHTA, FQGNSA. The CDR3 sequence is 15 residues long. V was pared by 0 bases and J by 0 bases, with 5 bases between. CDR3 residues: CASSLATANTGELFF. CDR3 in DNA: TGTGCCAGCAGCTTAGCGACAGCGAACACCGGGGAGCTGTTTTTT.

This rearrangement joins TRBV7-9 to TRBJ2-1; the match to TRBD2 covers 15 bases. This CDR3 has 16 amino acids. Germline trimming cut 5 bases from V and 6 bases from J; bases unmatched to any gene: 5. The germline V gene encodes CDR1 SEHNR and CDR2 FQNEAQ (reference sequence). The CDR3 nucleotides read TGTGCCAGCAGCCCGGGACTAGCGGGAGGCTTCAATGAGCAGTTCTTC. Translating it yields CASSPGLAGGFNEQFF.

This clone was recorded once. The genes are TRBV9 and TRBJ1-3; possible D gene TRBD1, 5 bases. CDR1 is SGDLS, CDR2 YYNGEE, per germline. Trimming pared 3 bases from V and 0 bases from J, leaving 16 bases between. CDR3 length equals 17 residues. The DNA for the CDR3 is TGTGCCAGCAGCGGGGGCCAAGCGATTAGCTCTGGAAACACCATATATTTT. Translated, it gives CASSGGQAISSGNTIYF.

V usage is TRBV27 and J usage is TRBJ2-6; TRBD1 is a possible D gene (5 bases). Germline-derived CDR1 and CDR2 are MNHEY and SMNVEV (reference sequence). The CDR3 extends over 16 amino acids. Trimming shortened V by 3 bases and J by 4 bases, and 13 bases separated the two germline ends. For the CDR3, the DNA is TGTGCCAGCAGTTTCCACCGACGGACAGGGGCCAACGTCCTGACTTTC. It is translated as CASSFHRRTGANVLTF.

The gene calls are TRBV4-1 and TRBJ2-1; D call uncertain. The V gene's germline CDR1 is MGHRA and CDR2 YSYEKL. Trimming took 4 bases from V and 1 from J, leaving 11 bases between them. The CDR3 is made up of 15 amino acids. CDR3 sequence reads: CASSPRSTSYNEQFF. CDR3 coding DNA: TGCGCCAGCAGCCCCCGAAGCACGTCCTACAATGAGCAGTTCTTC.

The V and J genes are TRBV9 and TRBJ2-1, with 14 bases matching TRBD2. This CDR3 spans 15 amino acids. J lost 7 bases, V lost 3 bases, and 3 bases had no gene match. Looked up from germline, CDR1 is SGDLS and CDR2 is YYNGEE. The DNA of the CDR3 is TGTGCCAGCAGCGGGGGACTAGCGGGAGTTAATGAGCAGTTCTTC. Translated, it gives CASSGGLAGVNEQFF. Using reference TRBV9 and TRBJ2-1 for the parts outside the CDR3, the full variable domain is DSGVTQTPKHLITATGQRVTLRCSPRSGDLSVYWYQQSLDQGLQFLIQYYNGEERAKGNILERFSAQQFPDLHSELNLSSLELGDSALYFCASSGGLAGVNEQFFGPGTRLTVL.

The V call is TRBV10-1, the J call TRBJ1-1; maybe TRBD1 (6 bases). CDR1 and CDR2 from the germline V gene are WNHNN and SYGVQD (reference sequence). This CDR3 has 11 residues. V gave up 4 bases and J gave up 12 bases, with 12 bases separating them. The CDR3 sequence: CASSGLRGTFF. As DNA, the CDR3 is TGCGCCAGCAGTGGACTAAGGGGGACTTTCTTT.

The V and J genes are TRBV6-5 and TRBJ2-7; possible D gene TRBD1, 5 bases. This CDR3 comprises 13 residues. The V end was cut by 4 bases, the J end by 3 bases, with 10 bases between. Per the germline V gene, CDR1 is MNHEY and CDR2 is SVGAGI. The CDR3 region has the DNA TGTGCCAGCAGTTCAGGGTATGACTACGAGCAGTACTTC. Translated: CASSSGYDYEQYF.

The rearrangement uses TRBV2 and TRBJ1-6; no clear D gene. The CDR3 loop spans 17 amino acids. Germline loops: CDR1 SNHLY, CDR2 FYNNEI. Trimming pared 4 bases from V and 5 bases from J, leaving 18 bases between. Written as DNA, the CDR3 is TGTGCCAGCAGTGTCCTGGGGAGTGGGCCAAATAATTCACCCCTCCACTTT. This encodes CASSVLGSGPNNSPLHF.

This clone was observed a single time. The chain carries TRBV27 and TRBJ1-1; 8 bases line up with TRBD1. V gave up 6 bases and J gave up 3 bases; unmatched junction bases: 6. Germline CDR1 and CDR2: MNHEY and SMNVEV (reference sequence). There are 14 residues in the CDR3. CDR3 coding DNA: TGTGCCAGCAGACGGGACAGGTTAGACACTGAAGCTTTCTTT. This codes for CASRRDRLDTEAFF.

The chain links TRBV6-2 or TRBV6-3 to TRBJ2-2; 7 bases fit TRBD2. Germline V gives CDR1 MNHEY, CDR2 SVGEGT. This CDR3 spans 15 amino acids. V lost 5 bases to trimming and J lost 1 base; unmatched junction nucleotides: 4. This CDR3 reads CASSRASGNTGELFF. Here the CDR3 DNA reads TGTGCCAGCAGTAGGGCTAGCGGGAACACCGGGGAGCTGTTTTTT.

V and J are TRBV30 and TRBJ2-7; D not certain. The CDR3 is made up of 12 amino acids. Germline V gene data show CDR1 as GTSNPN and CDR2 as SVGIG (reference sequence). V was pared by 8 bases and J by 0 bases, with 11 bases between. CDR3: CALASYSYEQYF. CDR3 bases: TGTGCCCTCGCCTCCTACTCCTACGAGCAGTACTTC.

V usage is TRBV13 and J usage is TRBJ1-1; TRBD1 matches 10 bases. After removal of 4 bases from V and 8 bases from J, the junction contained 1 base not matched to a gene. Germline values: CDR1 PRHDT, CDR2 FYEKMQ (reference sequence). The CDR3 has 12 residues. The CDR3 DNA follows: TGTGCCAGCAGCTGGACAGGGGGGGAAGCTTTCTTT. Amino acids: CASSWTGGEAFF.

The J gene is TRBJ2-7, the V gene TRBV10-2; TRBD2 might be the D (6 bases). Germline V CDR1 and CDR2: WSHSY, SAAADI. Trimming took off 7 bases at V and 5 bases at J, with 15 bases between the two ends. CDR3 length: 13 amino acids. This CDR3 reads CASTGRLDDEQYF. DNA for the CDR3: TGCGCCAGCACTGGGAGGCTAGATGACGAGCAGTACTTC.